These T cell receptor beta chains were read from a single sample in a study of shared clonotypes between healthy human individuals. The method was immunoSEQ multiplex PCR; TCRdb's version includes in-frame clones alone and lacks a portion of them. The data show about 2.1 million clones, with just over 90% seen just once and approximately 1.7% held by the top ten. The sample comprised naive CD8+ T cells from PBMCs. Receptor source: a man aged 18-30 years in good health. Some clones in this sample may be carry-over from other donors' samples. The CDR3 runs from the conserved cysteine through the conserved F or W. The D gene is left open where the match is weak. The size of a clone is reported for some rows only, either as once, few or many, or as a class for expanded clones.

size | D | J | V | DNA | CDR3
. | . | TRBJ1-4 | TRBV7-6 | TGTGCCAGCAGCTTATCTCGTGCAGGGGAGGATGAAAAACTGTTTTTT | CASSLSRAGEDEKLFF
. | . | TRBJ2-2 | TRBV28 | TGTGCCAGCAGGCGGACAGACTACACCGGGGAGCTGTTTTTT | CASRRTDYTGELFF
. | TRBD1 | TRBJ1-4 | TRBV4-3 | TGCGCCAGCAGCCAACGTCGACAGGGGCCTAATGAAAAACTGTTTTTT | CASSQRRQGPNEKLFF
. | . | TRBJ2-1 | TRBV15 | TGTGCCACCAGCAGAGGTGGGATGGGAGGCTACAATGAGCAGTTCTTC | CATSRGGMGGYNEQFF
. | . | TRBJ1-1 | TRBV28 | TGTGCCAGCAGTTCCGACCGGGAGGGGACTGAAGCTTTCTTT | CASSSDREGTEAFF
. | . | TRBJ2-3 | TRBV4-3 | TGCGCCAGCAGCGTTGGAGCGAGCCGAAAATCAGATACGCAGTATTTT | CASSVGASRKSDTQYF
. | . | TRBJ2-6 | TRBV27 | TGTGCCAGCAGCTCCCGGGACATCATCGTCTCTGGGGCCAACGTCCTGACTTTC | CASSSRDIIVSGANVLTF
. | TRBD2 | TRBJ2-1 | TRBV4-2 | TGTGCCAGCAGCCAACTTACTAGCGGGAGGCACCCGGGTCTCGAGCAGTTCTTC | CASSQLTSGRHPGLEQFF
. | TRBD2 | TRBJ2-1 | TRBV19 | TGTGCCAGTACTCAAGGGGGGGGACTAGCGGTCCTCTCCTACAATGAGCAGTTCTTC | CASTQGGGLAVLSYNEQFF
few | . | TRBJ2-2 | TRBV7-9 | TGTGCCAGCAGCCAGGACGGCACCGGGGAGCTGTTTTTT | CASSQDGTGELFF
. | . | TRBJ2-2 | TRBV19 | TGTGCCAGTATGGGTTACACCGGGGAGCTGTTTTTT | CASMGYTGELFF